Presented here are 2 T cell receptor beta chains from one specimen sequenced in a study of immune evolution from preneoplasia to lung adenocarcinoma (dated by TCRdb to the early 2020s). The library was produced with the immunoSEQ multiplex PCR assay. Sourced from immuneACCESS, this table was stored by TCRdb with only in-frame sequences that have V and J called. A share of the clones is absent; for the studies checked, an unresolved V gene accounts for under half, and the remainder has no known explanation. Here the sample has some 8,500 clones; 70% to 90% occur a single time. Less than 6% of the sample goes to the ten largest clones. The sequenced sample consisted of FFPE minimally invasive lung adenocarcinoma tissue. Explained via the paper, the cell subset or site label denotes: micro-invasive lung adenocarcinoma (MIA). These receptors were taken from a person aged 65 to 79 with lung adenocarcinoma.

V and J are TRBV14 and TRBJ1-2; D is unclear. This CDR3 contains 12 residues. Per germline, CDR1 SGHDN and CDR2 FVKESK. The germline V and J ends were trimmed by 3 bases and 4 bases, with 6 bases remaining between them. The CDR3 bases are TGTGCCAGCAGCCAGGGCCTCTATGGCTACACCTTC. This encodes CASSQGLYGYTF. Filled out from reference TRBV14 and TRBJ1-2, the complete variable domain reads EAGVTQFPSHSVIEKGQTVTLRCDPISGHDNLYWYRRVMGKEIKFLLHFVKESKQDESGMPNNRFLAERTGGTYSTLKVQPAELEDSGVYFCASSQGLYGYTFGSGTRLTVV.

The V call is TRBV7-2, the J call TRBJ2-7, with D maybe TRBD1 (6 bases). Trimming pared 8 bases from V and 3 bases from J, leaving 14 bases between. The germline V gene has CDR1 SGHTA and CDR2 FQGNSA. This CDR3 is 13 amino acids long. The CDR3 loop is CASAQTGIYEQYF. The CDR3 DNA reads as TGTGCCAGCGCCCAAACAGGGATCTACGAGCAGTACTTC.